These T cell receptor beta chains were read from a single sample in a study of technical replicates of blood from a few donors. Clones were sequenced by immunoSEQ multiplex PCR, and TCRdb holds only the in-frame ones, with some missing. The sample includes more than 75,000 clones, 90% to 95% of them seen just once. Sequencing input: T cells isolated from PBMCs. These receptors all stem from a human donor in good health. Both conserved end residues are part of each CDR3. Fields, in order: V gene, J gene, D gene, CDR3 DNA, CDR3 protein. D genes are given only for firm matches.

v_call: TRBV5-8
j_call: TRBJ2-1
d_call: TRBD2
cdr3_nt: TGTGCCAGCAGCTTCCAGCGGGAGTTAAATGAGCAGTTCTTC
cdr3_aa: CASSFQRELNEQFF

v_call: TRBV4-2
j_call: TRBJ2-7
d_call: TRBD2
cdr3_nt: TGTGCCAGCAGCCAAGCGGGACTAGCTATAACCTACGAGCAGTACTTC
cdr3_aa: CASSQAGLAITYEQYF

v_call: TRBV5-4
j_call: TRBJ2-1
d_call: .
cdr3_nt: TGTGCCAGCAGCTTGGGAGGGAATGAGCAGTTCTTC
cdr3_aa: CASSLGGNEQFF

v_call: TRBV19
j_call: TRBJ1-2
d_call: .
cdr3_nt: TGTGCCACCCATAGAGGAGGGCCAAACTATGGCTACACCTTC
cdr3_aa: CATHRGGPNYGYTF

v_call: TRBV10-3
j_call: TRBJ1-2
d_call: .
cdr3_nt: TGTGCCATCAGTGAGTCGAGTTACGGCAGGGGAAATTCTGGCTACACCTTC
cdr3_aa: CAISESSYGRGNSGYTF

v_call: TRBV11-2
j_call: TRBJ2-7
d_call: .
cdr3_nt: TGTGCCAGCAGCTGGGGCAACTCCTACGAGCAGTACTTC
cdr3_aa: CASSWGNSYEQYF

v_call: TRBV7-8
j_call: TRBJ2-6
d_call: TRBD1
cdr3_nt: TGTGCCAGCAGCTTTGGACAGGGGTACGGGGCCAACGTCCTGACTTTC
cdr3_aa: CASSFGQGYGANVLTF

v_call: TRBV5-1
j_call: TRBJ1-1
d_call: .
cdr3_nt: TGCGCCAGCAGCAAATCCCTGGGAGGGACTGAAGCTTTCTTT
cdr3_aa: CASSKSLGGTEAFF

v_call: TRBV2
j_call: TRBJ1-1
d_call: TRBD1
cdr3_nt: TGTGCCAGCAGCCCCGGGACAGGGAACACTGAAGCTTTCTTT
cdr3_aa: CASSPGTGNTEAFF

v_call: TRBV5-1
j_call: TRBJ2-3
d_call: TRBD2
cdr3_nt: TGCGCCAGCAGCTTTGAACGGAGCGGGAGGGCCCTAGATACGCAGTATTTT
cdr3_aa: CASSFERSGRALDTQYF

v_call: TRBV19
j_call: TRBJ2-1
d_call: TRBD2
cdr3_nt: TGTGCCAGTAGTATTAACCTAGCGGGGAGCTCCTACAATGAGCAGTTCTTC
cdr3_aa: CASSINLAGSSYNEQFF

v_call: TRBV6-5
j_call: TRBJ1-2
d_call: .
cdr3_nt: TGTGCCAGCACCGGACATCGAGGGGGAAGCTACACCTTC
cdr3_aa: CASTGHRGGSYTF